These 28 T cell receptor beta chains came from one sample sequenced in a study of identifying expanded T cells in peripheral blood. Generated by immunoSEQ multiplex PCR, the TCRdb table keeps only in-frame clones and is missing some. The data contain under 110,000 clones, approximately 90% of them singletons. Specimen: blood. These receptors all come from a person between 18 and 75 years old in good health.

The chain joins TRBV6-6 to TRBJ1-6; 7 bases align to TRBD1. In germline, CDR1 is MNHNY, CDR2 SVGAGI (reference sequence). The CDR3 runs 15 residues. V was pared by 5 bases and J by 7 bases, with 8 bases of the junction left unmatched. CDR3 sequence (DNA): TGTGCCAGCAGTCAATCGAGACAGGGAAATTCACCCCTCCACTTT. It translates to CASSQSRQGNSPLHF.

V and J are TRBV18 and TRBJ1-4; TRBD1 is a possible D gene (6 bases). The CDR3 contains 15 residues. The V end was cut by 2 bases, the J end by 8 bases, with 15 bases between. CDR1 is KGHSH and CDR2 is LQKENI in the germline V gene. CDR3 nucleotides: TGTGCCAGCTCACCAGGTCGGGGGGCCGAAGAAAAACTGTTTTTT. Translated, it gives CASSPGRGAEEKLFF. Looking up the rest from reference TRBV18 and TRBJ1-4 gives the full variable domain: NAGVMQNPRHLVRRRGQEARLRCSPMKGHSHVYWYRQLPEEGLKFMVYLQKENIIDESGMPKERFSAEFPKEGPSILRIQQVVRGDSAAYFCASSPGRGAEEKLFFGSGTQLSVL.

The chain employs TRBV10-3 and TRBJ1-2, with no clear D. This CDR3 comprises 13 residues. Germline V lookup: CDR1 ENHRY, CDR2 SYGVKD. Trimming removed 8 bases from V and 4 bases from J, with 14 bases in between. The CDR3 DNA reads as TGTGCCATCCCCGCGGACGGACTCTATGGCTACACCTTC. Its translation is CAIPADGLYGYTF.

This sequence joins TRBV7-9 and TRBJ2-7; maybe TRBD1 (7 bases). This CDR3 region has 18 residues. Germline V gene lookup returns CDR1 SEHNR and CDR2 FQNEAQ (reference sequence). With 2 bases removed from V and 0 bases from J, the gap between germline ends came to 20 bases. The CDR3 coding sequence is TGTGCCAGCAGCTTAATATCGGGGGAGAGGGACAGCTCCTACGAGCAGTACTTC. Its translation: CASSLISGERDSSYEQYF.

The chain employs TRBV28 and TRBJ1-3, with D possibly being TRBD1 (6 bases). The CDR3 consists of 15 residues. Germline V gene sequence: CDR1 MDHEN, CDR2 SYDVKM. V was clipped by 7 bases and J by 4 bases, with 17 bases between them. The CDR3 here is CASIPRGRVGNTIYF. The CDR3 coding sequence is TGTGCCAGCATCCCCAGGGGCAGGGTGGGAAACACCATATATTTT. The full variable domain, in which reference TRBV28 and TRBJ1-3 provide the parts outside the CDR3, is DVKVTQSSRYLVKRTGEKVFLECVQDMDHENMFWYRQDPGLGLRLIYFSYDVKMKEKGDIPEGYSVSREKKERFSLILESASTNQTSMYLCASIPRGRVGNTIYFGEGSWLTVV.

The V gene is TRBV6-5, the J gene TRBJ1-3; TRBD1 matches at 7 bases. Germline V gene sequence: CDR1 MNHEY, CDR2 SVGAGI. The CDR3 contains 14 residues. V trimming: 7 bases; J trimming: 0 bases; junction bases outside the gene matches: 3. Here the CDR3 DNA reads TGTGCCAGCACCTCAGGGGGCTCTGGAAACACCATATATTTT. This encodes CASTSGGSGNTIYF.

The V gene is TRBV5-1, the J gene TRBJ2-3; perhaps TRBD1 as D (6 bases). Trimming removed 5 bases from V and 3 bases from J, with 13 bases in between. The CDR3 has 14 residues. Germline values: CDR1 SGHRS, CDR2 YFSETQ. The CDR3 region is CASRPGVVTDTQYF. The DNA of the CDR3 is TGCGCCAGCAGACCAGGGGTGGTTACAGATACGCAGTATTTT. Supplemented by reference TRBV5-1 and TRBJ2-3, the full variable domain reads KAGVTQTPRYLIKTRGQQVTLSCSPISGHRSVSWYQQTPGQGLQFLFEYFSETQRNKGNFPGRFSGRQFSNSRSEMNVSTLELGDSALYLCASRPGVVTDTQYFGPGTRLTVL.

The chain's CDR3 is CASSTGQTEAFF. The DNA of the CDR3 is TGCGCCAGCAGCACTGGACAGACTGAAGCTTTCTTT. The genes are TRBV5-1 and TRBJ1-1; a possible D gene is TRBD1 (6 bases). Germline V gives CDR1 SGHRS, CDR2 YFSETQ. V was clipped by 4 bases and J by 5 bases, with 9 bases between them. This CDR3 contains 12 residues. Full variable domain (remainder filled in from reference TRBV5-1 and TRBJ1-1): KAGVTQTPRYLIKTRGQQVTLSCSPISGHRSVSWYQQTPGQGLQFLFEYFSETQRNKGNFPGRFSGRQFSNSRSEMNVSTLELGDSALYLCASSTGQTEAFFGQGTRLTVV.

The chain couples TRBV13 to TRBJ1-2; a possible D gene is TRBD1 (5 bases). CDR1 and CDR2 from the germline V gene are PRHDT and FYEKMQ (reference sequence). CDR3 size: 14 residues. The V and J ends lost 5 bases and 7 bases respectively, with 17 bases between them. The CDR3 spells CASSLPEGLSGYTF. DNA for the CDR3: TGTGCCAGCAGCCTTCCGGAGGGACTAAGTGGCTACACCTTC.

The V gene is TRBV14, the J gene TRBJ1-2; D unclear. The ends were cut back, 1 base at V and 6 bases at J, with 9 bases in the middle. CDR1 is SGHDN and CDR2 is FVKESK in the germline V gene. CDR3 length equals 13 residues. DNA for the CDR3: TGTGCCAGCAGCCAAGGTAAGAGGCATGGCTACACCTTC. Translation: CASSQGKRHGYTF.

The genes are TRBV15 and TRBJ2-1; the D gene is possibly TRBD2 (5 bases). The V gene lost 0 bases and the J gene lost 1 base, with 10 bases spanning the gap. CDR1 and CDR2 from the germline V gene are LNHNV and YYDKDF (reference sequence). The CDR3 covers 16 residues. The DNA for the CDR3 is TGTGCCACCAGCAGAGAGGAGCCGGGGTCCTACAATGAGCAGTTCTTC. Amino acids: CATSREEPGSYNEQFF.

This clone has just one count. The chain joins TRBV30 to TRBJ1-5; D call uncertain. CDR1 GTSNPN and CDR2 SVGIG come from the germline V gene (reference sequence). Trimming took off 3 bases at V and 5 bases at J, with 8 bases between the two ends. This CDR3 contains 12 residues. The CDR3: CAWSASYQPQHF. The CDR3 DNA reads as TGTGCCTGGAGCGCTTCTTATCAGCCCCAGCATTTT.

The chain is built from TRBV10-3 and TRBJ1-2; D is possibly TRBD1 (5 bases). The germline V gene has CDR1 ENHRY and CDR2 SYGVKD. This CDR3 comprises 16 residues. Trimming pared 8 bases from V and 0 bases from J, leaving 19 bases between. CDR3 sequence: CAIREGLRSSNYGYTF. Here the CDR3 DNA reads TGTGCCATCCGAGAGGGGTTGCGGAGTTCTAACTATGGCTACACCTTC.

This rearrangement joins TRBV4-1 to TRBJ1-3; D is unresolved. The V gene's germline CDR1 is MGHRA and CDR2 YSYEKL. Deletions cut 0 bases from V and 3 bases from J, with 9 bases between. This CDR3 has 15 residues. The CDR3 sequence: CASSQDWRSGNTIYF. CDR3 coding DNA: TGCGCCAGCAGCCAAGACTGGAGAAGTGGAAACACCATATATTTT.

This clone showed up just once. The J gene is TRBJ2-7, the V gene TRBV29-1; TRBD2 matches at 9 bases. Germline V gene sequence: CDR1 SQVTM, CDR2 ANQGSEA. V trimming: 4 bases; J trimming: 7 bases; junction bases outside the gene matches: 11. The CDR3 covers 14 residues. Here the CDR3 DNA reads TGCAGCGTTGGTCGCGGGACTAGCAGAAGGGAGCAGTACTTC. Translating gives CSVGRGTSRREQYF.

This sequence joins TRBV5-4 and TRBJ1-1; D is unclear. CDR1 SGHNT and CDR2 YYREEE come from the germline V gene (reference sequence). Between the trimmed V and J ends, which lost 0 bases and 6 bases, there was a span of 15 bases. The CDR3 length is 15 residues. The CDR3 here is CASSLGRAVYAEAFF. In DNA form, the CDR3 reads TGTGCCAGCAGCTTGGGACGGGCGGTATACGCTGAAGCTTTCTTT.

The rearrangement joins TRBV6-6 to TRBJ2-1; D call uncertain. Trimming stripped 7 bases from V and 0 bases from J, with 10 bases between. From germline, CDR1 is MNHNY and CDR2 SVGAGI (reference sequence). The CDR3 is 14 amino acids. CDR3 in amino acids: CASTYTNSYNEQFF. The DNA of the CDR3 is TGTGCCAGCACCTATACGAACTCCTACAATGAGCAGTTCTTC.

The rearrangement uses TRBV9 and TRBJ2-3, with TRBD2 matching 8 bases. Germline V gene sequence: CDR1 SGDLS, CDR2 YYNGEE. The CDR3 is made up of 15 amino acids. With 6 bases clipped from V and 3 bases from J, the junction kept 9 bases outside the gene matches. This chain's CDR3 is CASTFSGGYTDTQYF. DNA for the CDR3: TGTGCCAGCACCTTCAGCGGGGGCTATACAGATACGCAGTATTTT.

This chain connects TRBV4-3 to TRBJ2-1; possibly TRBD1 for D (6 bases). Germline assignment: CDR1 LGHNA and CDR2 YSLEER. The CDR3 has 16 amino acids. Trimming stripped 10 bases from V and 2 bases from J, with 21 bases between. The CDR3, as DNA: TGCGCCACCACGCGAGAGTACAGGGTTGCCTACAATGAGCAGTTCTTC. Translated: CATTREYRVAYNEQFF.

The chain has TRBV4-2 and TRBJ2-3; the D is unclear. The CDR3 is 13 amino acids. Germline V gene lookup returns CDR1 LGHNA and CDR2 YNFKEQ. Trimming cost V 3 bases and J 0 bases, with 4 bases left between them. CDR3: CASSQGSTDTQYF. The CDR3 bases are TGTGCCAGCAGCCAGGGCAGCACAGATACGCAGTATTTT.

In the case of this clone: The same CDR3 arises from other DNA sequences in this sample as well. This sequence joins TRBV5-1 and TRBJ1-3; D not certain. V was cut by 4 bases and J by 2 bases, with 10 bases left in between. Germline assignment: CDR1 SGHRS and CDR2 YFSETQ. The CDR3 has 14 amino acids. CDR3 nucleotides: TGCGCCAGCAGCGAGGGCCGTCCTGGAAACACCATATATTTT. This codes for CASSEGRPGNTIYF.

This chain links TRBV28 with TRBJ1-2; D is unclear. This CDR3 comprises 14 residues. CDR1 and CDR2 (germline): MDHEN, SYDVKM. Trimming removed 7 bases from V and 5 bases from J, with 17 bases in between. CDR3 protein: CASTPGPGPYGYTF. The CDR3 coding sequence is TGTGCCAGCACTCCTGGGCCCGGACCGTATGGCTACACCTTC.

This clone appeared once. This chain links TRBV7-6 with TRBJ2-2, with a tentative D call TRBD1 (5 bases). The germline V gene has CDR1 SGHVS and CDR2 FNYEAQ. The CDR3 runs to 14 residues. Between the trimmed V and J ends, which lost 6 bases and 2 bases, there was a span of 10 bases. The CDR3 DNA sequence: TGTGCCAGCAGATATGACAGAAACACCGGGGAGCTGTTTTTT. Translating it yields CASRYDRNTGELFF.

This clone was seen a single time. The rearrangement uses TRBV2 and TRBJ2-5; 11 bases are shared with TRBD1. J lost 4 bases, V lost 6 bases, and 10 bases had no gene match. CDR3 size: 16 residues. CDR1 SNHLY and CDR2 FYNNEI come from the germline V gene. CDR3 protein: CASSGPGQGGVETQYF. The CDR3 region has the DNA TGTGCCAGCAGCGGACCGGGACAGGGGGGCGTAGAGACCCAGTACTTC.

The rearrangement links TRBV4-1 to TRBJ1-4; TRBD1 agrees at 10 bases. CDR1 is MGHRA and CDR2 is YSYEKL in the germline V gene. This CDR3 has 16 residues. Germline trimming cut 4 bases from V and 3 bases from J; bases unmatched to any gene: 5. CDR3: CASSRRQGAANEKLFF. The CDR3 nucleotides read TGCGCCAGCAGCCGCCGACAGGGGGCAGCTAATGAAAAACTGTTTTTT.

The chain uses TRBV27 and TRBJ1-5, with D perhaps matching TRBD1 (6 bases). The germline V gene has CDR1 MNHEY and CDR2 SMNVEV (reference sequence). There are 15 residues in the CDR3. The V gene lost 5 bases and the J gene lost 5 bases, with 16 bases spanning the gap. CDR3: CASSPLLGGYQPQHF. The CDR3 nucleotides read TGTGCCAGCAGTCCGCTTTTGGGGGGCTATCAGCCCCAGCATTTT.

V is TRBV4-3 and J is TRBJ2-3; D is undetermined. The CDR3 is made up of 16 amino acids. Trimming took off 2 bases at V and 1 base at J, with 13 bases between the two ends. Germline CDR1 and CDR2: LGHNA and YSLEER. The CDR3 DNA reads TGCGCCAGCAGCCAAAGGTTTGGGTTCGGCACAGATACGCAGTATTTT. Its protein is CASSQRFGFGTDTQYF.

This clone was seen only once. V gene TRBV7-2 combines with J gene TRBJ2-7; D is undetermined. CDR1 and CDR2 from the germline V gene are SGHTA and FQGNSA. The CDR3 contains 15 residues. The V end lost 5 bases, the J end lost 3 bases, and 17 bases lay between the germline ends. CDR3 in amino acids: CASSGTRVMGYEQYF. CDR3 bases: TGTGCCAGCAGCGGAACTCGCGTTATGGGCTACGAGCAGTACTTC.